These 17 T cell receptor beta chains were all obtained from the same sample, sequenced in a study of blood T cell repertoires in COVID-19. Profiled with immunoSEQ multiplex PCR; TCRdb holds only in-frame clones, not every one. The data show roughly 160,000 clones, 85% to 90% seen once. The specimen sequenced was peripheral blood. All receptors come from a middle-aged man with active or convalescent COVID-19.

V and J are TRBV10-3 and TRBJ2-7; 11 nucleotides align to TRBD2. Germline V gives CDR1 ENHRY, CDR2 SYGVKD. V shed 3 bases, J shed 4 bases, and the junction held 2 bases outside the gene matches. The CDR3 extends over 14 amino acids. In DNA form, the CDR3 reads TGTGCCATCAGTGAAACTAGCGGGAGATACGAGCAGTACTTC. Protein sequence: CAISETSGRYEQYF.

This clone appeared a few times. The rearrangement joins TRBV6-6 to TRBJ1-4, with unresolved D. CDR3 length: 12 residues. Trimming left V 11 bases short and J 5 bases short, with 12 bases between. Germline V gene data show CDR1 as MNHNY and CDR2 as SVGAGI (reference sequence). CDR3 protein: CAGGMGNEKLFF. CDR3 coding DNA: TGTGCCGGCGGGATGGGGAATGAAAAACTGTTTTTT.

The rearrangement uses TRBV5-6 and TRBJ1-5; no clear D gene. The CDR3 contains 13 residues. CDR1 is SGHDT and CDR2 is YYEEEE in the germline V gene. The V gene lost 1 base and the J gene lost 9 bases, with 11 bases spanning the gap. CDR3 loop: CASSLSGNMPQHF. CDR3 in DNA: TGTGCCAGCAGCTTGTCCGGGAACATGCCCCAGCATTTT.

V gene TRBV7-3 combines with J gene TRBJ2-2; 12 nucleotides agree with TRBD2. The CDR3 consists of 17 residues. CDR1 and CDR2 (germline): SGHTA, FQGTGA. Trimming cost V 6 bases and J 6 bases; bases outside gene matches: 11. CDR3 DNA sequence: TGTGCCAGCAGTCACGGGGCTAGCGGGAGGGCGCCCGGGGAGCTGTTTTTT. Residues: CASSHGASGRAPGELFF.

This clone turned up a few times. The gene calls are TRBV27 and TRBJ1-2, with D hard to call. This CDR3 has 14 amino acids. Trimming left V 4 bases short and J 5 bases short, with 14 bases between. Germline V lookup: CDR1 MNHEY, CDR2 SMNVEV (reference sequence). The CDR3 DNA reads TGTGCCAGCAGTTCGGCTGGCAGCGTATATGGCTACACCTTC. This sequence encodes CASSSAGSVYGYTF.

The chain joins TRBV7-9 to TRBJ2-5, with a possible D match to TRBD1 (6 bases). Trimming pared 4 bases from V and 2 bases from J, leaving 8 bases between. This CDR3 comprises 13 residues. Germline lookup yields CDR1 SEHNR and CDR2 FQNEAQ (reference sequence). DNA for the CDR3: TGTGCCAGCAGCTCCGGACAGCAAGAGACCCAGTACTTC. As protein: CASSSGQQETQYF.

CDR3 residues: CASSASSGTSGDRSYNEQFF. The DNA of the CDR3 is TGTGCCAGCAGCGCATCCTCCGGGACTAGCGGCGACCGCTCCTACAATGAGCAGTTCTTC. V is TRBV9 and J is TRBJ2-1; 11 bases match TRBD2. From germline, CDR1 is SGDLS and CDR2 YYNGEE. This CDR3 has 20 amino acids. Trimming at V came to 3 bases and at J to 0 bases, leaving 14 bases not matched to a gene.

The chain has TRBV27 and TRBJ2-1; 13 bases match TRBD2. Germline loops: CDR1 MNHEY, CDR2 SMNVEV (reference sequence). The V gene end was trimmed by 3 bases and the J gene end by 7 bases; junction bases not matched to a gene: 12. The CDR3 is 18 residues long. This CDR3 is CASSFTSPGLAGRNEQFF. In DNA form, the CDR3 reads TGTGCCAGCAGTTTTACTTCTCCGGGACTAGCGGGACGAAATGAGCAGTTCTTC.

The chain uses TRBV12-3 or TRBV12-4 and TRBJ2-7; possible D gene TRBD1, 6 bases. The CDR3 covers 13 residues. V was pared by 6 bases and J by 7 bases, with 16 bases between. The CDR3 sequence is CASSPTGLGEQYF. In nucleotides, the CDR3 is TGTGCCAGCAGCCCCACAGGGTTAGGGGAGCAGTACTTC.

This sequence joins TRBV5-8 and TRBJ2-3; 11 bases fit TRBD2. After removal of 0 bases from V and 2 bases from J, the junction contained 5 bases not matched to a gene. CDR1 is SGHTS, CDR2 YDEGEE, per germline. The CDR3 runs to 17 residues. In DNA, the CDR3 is TGTGCCAGCAGCTTGGTGACTAGCGGGGCCTACACAGATACGCAGTATTTT. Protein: CASSLVTSGAYTDTQYF.

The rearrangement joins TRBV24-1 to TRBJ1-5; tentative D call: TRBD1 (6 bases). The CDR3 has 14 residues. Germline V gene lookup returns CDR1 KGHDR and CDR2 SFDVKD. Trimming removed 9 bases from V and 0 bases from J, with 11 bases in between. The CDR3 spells CATWTDNSNQPQHF. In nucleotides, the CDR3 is TGTGCCACCTGGACAGACAATAGCAATCAGCCCCAGCATTTT.

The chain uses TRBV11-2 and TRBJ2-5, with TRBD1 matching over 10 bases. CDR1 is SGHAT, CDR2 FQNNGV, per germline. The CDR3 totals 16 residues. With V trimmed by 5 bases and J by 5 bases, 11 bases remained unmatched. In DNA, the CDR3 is TGTGCCAGCAGCCTCGGGACAGGGGTGGTCTTGGAGACCCAGTACTTC. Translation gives CASSLGTGVVLETQYF.

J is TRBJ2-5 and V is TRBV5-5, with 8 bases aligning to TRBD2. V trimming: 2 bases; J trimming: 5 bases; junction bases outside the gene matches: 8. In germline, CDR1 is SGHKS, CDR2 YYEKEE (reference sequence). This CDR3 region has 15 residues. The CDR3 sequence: CASSFPRTSRETQYF. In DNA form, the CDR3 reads TGTGCCAGCAGCTTCCCTCGGACTAGCAGGGAGACCCAGTACTTC.

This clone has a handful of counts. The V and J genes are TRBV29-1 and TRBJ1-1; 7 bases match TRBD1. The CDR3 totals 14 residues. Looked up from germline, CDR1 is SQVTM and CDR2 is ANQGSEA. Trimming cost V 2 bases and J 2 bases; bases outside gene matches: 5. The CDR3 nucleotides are TGCAGCGTTGAAAAGGGGGCCCTTAACACTGAAGCTTTCTTT. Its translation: CSVEKGALNTEAFF.

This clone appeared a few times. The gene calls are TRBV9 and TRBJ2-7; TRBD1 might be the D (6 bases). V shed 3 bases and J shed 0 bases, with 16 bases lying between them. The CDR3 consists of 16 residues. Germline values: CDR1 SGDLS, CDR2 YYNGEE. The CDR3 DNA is TGTGCCAGCAGCGAGGGCCGGGACATGAGCTCCTACGAGCAGTACTTC. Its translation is CASSEGRDMSSYEQYF.

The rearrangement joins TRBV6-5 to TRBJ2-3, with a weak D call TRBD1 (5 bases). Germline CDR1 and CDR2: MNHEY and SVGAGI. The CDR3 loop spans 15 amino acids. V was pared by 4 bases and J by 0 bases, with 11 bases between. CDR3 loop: CASSFGGASTDTQYF. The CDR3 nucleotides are TGTGCCAGCAGTTTCGGTGGGGCTAGCACAGATACGCAGTATTTT.

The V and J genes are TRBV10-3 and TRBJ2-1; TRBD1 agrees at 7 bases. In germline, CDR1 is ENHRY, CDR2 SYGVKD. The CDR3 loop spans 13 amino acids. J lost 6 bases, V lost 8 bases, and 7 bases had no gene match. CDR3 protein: CAIRPGGRNEQFF. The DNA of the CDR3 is TGTGCCATCCGCCCAGGGGGACGCAATGAGCAGTTCTTC.